This entry is about one T cell receptor beta chain. This entry is derived from a study of blood T cell repertoires in COVID-19. V shed 4 bases, J shed 0 bases, and the junction held 7 bases outside the gene matches. In germline, CDR1 is SQVTM, CDR2 ANQGSEA. The CDR3 loop spans 15 amino acids. Here immunoSEQ multiplex PCR was the method, and the copy in TCRdb shows in-frame clones only, minus some. The sample has around 200,000 clones; around 88% are singletons. The TCR originated in a middle-aged man with acute COVID-19. Sequenced: PBMCs or T cells enriched from blood (not recorded which). The chain joins TRBV29-1 to TRBJ1-1, with 8 bases lining up with TRBD1. This chain's CDR3 is CSVGMQGAMNTEAFF. In DNA form, the CDR3 reads TGCAGCGTTGGTATGCAGGGGGCAATGAACACTGAAGCTTTCTTT.